These 32 T cell receptor beta chains came from one sample sequenced in a study of EBV T-cell therapy then PD-1 blockade in nasopharyngeal carcinoma. Treatment of the sample: AdE1-LMPpoly-expanded autologous EBV-specific T-cell therapy followed by anti-PD-1 nivolumab. No antigen is known for these receptors. Produced via immunoSEQ multiplex PCR; TCRdb's table is partial and in-frame only. Here the sample spans some 17,000 clones, approximately 80% being singletons. Sequences were derived from CD8+ T cells from blood, sampled at day 0 from a patient whose treatment included autologous EBV-specific T cells and nivolumab. These TCRs come from a man in his forties with nasopharyngeal carcinoma.

The V call is TRBV4-2, the J call TRBJ2-7; the D call may be TRBD1 or TRBD2 (5 bases each). Germline CDR1 LGHNA, CDR2 YNFKEQ. V was trimmed by 0 bases and J by 3 bases, leaving 9 bases between them. CDR3 size: 14 residues. The CDR3 loop reads CASSQERGSYEQYF. The CDR3 region has the DNA TGTGCCAGCAGCCAAGAGAGGGGCAGCTACGAGCAGTACTTC.

The gene calls are TRBV2 and TRBJ2-5; a weak D match, TRBD1 (8 bases). Between the trimmed V and J ends, which lost 2 bases and 4 bases, there was a span of 17 bases. This CDR3 is built from 16 residues. In germline, CDR1 is SNHLY, CDR2 FYNNEI. CDR3 loop: CASSEHRTGRGETQYF. The DNA for the CDR3 is TGTGCCAGCAGTGAACACCGGACAGGGAGGGGAGAGACCCAGTACTTC.

This clone was detected once. The CDR3: CASSPVGMGNTEAFF. The CDR3 bases are TGTGCCAGCAGCCCGGTCGGTATGGGGAACACTGAAGCTTTCTTT. J is TRBJ1-1 and V is TRBV7-9; no clear D gene. The CDR3 has 15 amino acids. The V gene's germline CDR1 is SEHNR and CDR2 FQNEAQ (reference sequence). The V gene lost 5 bases and the J gene lost 1 base, with 14 bases spanning the gap.

V is TRBV7-2 and J is TRBJ2-3; TRBD1 matches 9 bases. The ends lost 5 bases at V and 0 bases at J; junction bases unmatched: 6. The CDR3 length is 16 residues. The V gene's germline CDR1 is SGHTA and CDR2 FQGNSA. CDR3 bases: TGTGCCAGCAGCGCCCGACAGGGGGATAGCACAGATACGCAGTATTTT. This gives the protein CASSARQGDSTDTQYF.

The chain joins TRBV27 to TRBJ2-7; no clear D. Germline assignment: CDR1 MNHEY and CDR2 SMNVEV (reference sequence). V gave up 5 bases and J gave up 7 bases, with 21 bases separating them. CDR3 length: 15 residues. The CDR3 spells CASSTKWDRMGEQYF. The CDR3 DNA follows: TGTGCCAGCAGTACAAAGTGGGATCGTATGGGGGAGCAGTACTTC.

The chain recombines TRBV19 with TRBJ1-2; D is perhaps TRBD1 (5 bases). Trimming took 5 bases from V and 3 from J, leaving 13 bases between them. The CDR3 length is 14 residues. The germline CDR1 and CDR2 sequences are LNHDA and SQIVND (reference sequence). The CDR3 DNA is TGTGCCAGTAGTCGCTTCCAGGGTGACTATGGCTACACCTTC. This translates into CASSRFQGDYGYTF.

The chain employs TRBV6-2 or TRBV6-3 and TRBJ2-5, with D unclear. CDR1 and CDR2 (germline): MNHEY, SVGEGT. This CDR3 comprises 13 residues. V was cut by 2 bases and J by 1 base, with 5 bases left in between. The CDR3 spells CASSYIRQETQYF. The CDR3 DNA is TGTGCCAGCAGTTACATCCGCCAAGAGACCCAGTACTTC.

The chain joins TRBV2 to TRBJ1-4, with unresolved D. Trimming took off 11 bases at V and 8 bases at J, with 12 bases between the two ends. The CDR3 covers 11 residues. Germline V gives CDR1 SNHLY, CDR2 FYNNEI. CDR3 amino acids: CAVQGSEKLFF. CDR3 coding DNA: TGTGCCGTCCAAGGCTCCGAAAAACTGTTTTTT.

The rearrangement joins TRBV2 to TRBJ2-1; D gene ambiguous. The germline CDR1 and CDR2 sequences are SNHLY and FYNNEI. This CDR3 contains 15 residues. Trimming removed 1 base at V and 8 bases at J, with 15 bases between. CDR3 amino acids: CASSEEVATAYEQFF. The CDR3 coding sequence is TGTGCCAGCAGTGAAGAGGTGGCAACAGCCTATGAGCAGTTCTTC.

The J gene is TRBJ1-1, the V gene TRBV9; D remains unclear. V was cut by 0 bases and J by 0 bases, with 12 bases left in between. From germline, CDR1 is SGDLS and CDR2 YYNGEE. The CDR3 is made up of 16 amino acids. The CDR3 loop reads CASSVARDIMNTEAFF. The DNA of the CDR3 is TGTGCCAGCAGCGTAGCTCGCGACATTATGAACACTGAAGCTTTCTTT.

CDR3 region: CASSLTSGKGETQYF. CDR3 nucleotide sequence: TGTGCCAGCAGCTTAACTAGCGGGAAGGGGGAGACCCAGTACTTC. This rearrangement joins TRBV11-1 to TRBJ2-5; 10 bases align to TRBD2. This CDR3 has 15 residues. V trimming: 2 bases; J trimming: 5 bases; junction bases outside the gene matches: 5. Germline V CDR1 and CDR2: SGHAT, FQDESV (reference sequence).

The chain carries TRBV9 and TRBJ2-7; D is uncertain. The V gene lost 0 bases and the J gene lost 1 base, with 8 bases spanning the gap. The germline V gene encodes CDR1 SGDLS and CDR2 YYNGEE. This CDR3 has 14 amino acids. The CDR3 reads CASSVGGLSYEQYF. The CDR3 region has the DNA TGTGCCAGCAGCGTAGGTGGGCTTTCCTACGAGCAGTACTTC.

The rearrangement joins TRBV9 to TRBJ2-2; weak D call: TRBD1 (5 bases). The germline gives CDR1 SGDLS, CDR2 YYNGEE. The V and J ends lost 0 bases and 4 bases respectively, with 16 bases between them. The CDR3 extends over 17 amino acids. The CDR3 DNA sequence: TGTGCCAGCAGCGTAGCAGGGCAGCTAGTGGGCACCGGGGAGCTGTTTTTT. This translates into CASSVAGQLVGTGELFF.

The chain has TRBV29-1 and TRBJ2-7; 9 positions match TRBD1. J gave up 6 bases and V 4 bases, and 4 bases lay outside the gene matches. The CDR3 spans 12 residues. Looked up from germline, CDR1 is SQVTM and CDR2 is ANQGSEA. CDR3 sequence (DNA): TGCAGCGTTGGGACAGGGGAAAGCGAGCAGTACTTC. Translation: CSVGTGESEQYF.

This rearrangement joins TRBV6-2 or TRBV6-3 to TRBJ2-2; 9 nucleotides line up with TRBD2. This CDR3 comprises 18 residues. CDR1 and CDR2 (germline): MNHEY, SVGEGT. V gave up 0 bases and J gave up 4 bases; unmatched junction bases: 9. This CDR3 is CASSYSRSGGHLTGELFF. For the CDR3, the DNA is TGTGCCAGCAGTTACTCCCGTAGCGGGGGCCACCTCACCGGGGAGCTGTTTTTT.

This chain uses TRBV19 with TRBJ1-4; D unclear. Germline V gives CDR1 LNHDA, CDR2 SQIVND (reference sequence). V lost 5 bases and J 7 bases, leaving 29 bases between the germline ends. The CDR3 runs 19 residues. The CDR3 region has the DNA TGTGCCAGTAGTCCAGGACCATCTTACTCGGCTATTGCTCCTGAAAAACTGTTTTTT. Translating it yields CASSPGPSYSAIAPEKLFF.

The V and J genes are TRBV7-3 and TRBJ2-3, with 11 positions matching TRBD2. The V gene's germline CDR1 is SGHTA and CDR2 FQGTGA. V gave up 0 bases and J gave up 4 bases; unmatched junction bases: 6. The CDR3 has 17 residues. The CDR3 protein is CASSLTLSGGAADTQYF. The CDR3 DNA reads TGTGCCAGCAGCTTAACCCTTAGCGGGGGGGCAGCAGATACGCAGTATTTT.

The chain is built from TRBV5-8 and TRBJ2-7; TRBD1 matches 8 bases. Trimming removed 6 bases from V and 3 bases from J; junction bases left unmatched: 5. The CDR3 is made up of 13 amino acids. Germline CDR1 SGHTS, CDR2 YDEGEE. CDR3 residues: CASMAGQGYEQYF. The CDR3 DNA reads TGTGCCAGCATGGCCGGACAGGGCTACGAGCAGTACTTC.

This clone was seen more than once but under ten times. The V gene is TRBV6-4, the J gene TRBJ2-1, with a weak D call TRBD2 (5 bases). V lost 5 bases, J lost 6 bases, and 20 bases lay in between. This CDR3 region has 16 residues. Germline V gene lookup returns CDR1 MRHNA and CDR2 SNTAGT. CDR3 coding DNA: TGTGCCAGCAGTCGTGAAGGGAGTCTCACGGTCAATGAGCAGTTCTTC. Its translation is CASSREGSLTVNEQFF.

This chain links TRBV6-5 with TRBJ2-1; TRBD1 might be the D (6 bases). The CDR3 is 14 residues long. CDR1 is MNHEY and CDR2 is SVGAGI in the germline V gene. The V end lost 3 bases, the J end lost 2 bases, and 8 bases lay between the germline ends. The DNA for the CDR3 is TGTGCCAGCAGTTATTGGGGGCCCTACAATGAGCAGTTCTTC. Its translation is CASSYWGPYNEQFF.

The CDR3 DNA reads as TGTGCCAGCAGGTGGGGGCGGGGGGGCCTCAATGAGCAGTTCTTC. This sequence encodes CASRWGRGGLNEQFF. This chain uses TRBV28 with TRBJ2-1, with 9 bases that match TRBD2. After removal of 6 bases from V and 6 bases from J, the junction contained 9 bases not matched to a gene. This CDR3 region has 15 residues. Germline CDR1 and CDR2: MDHEN and SYDVKM.

The chain has TRBV27 and TRBJ1-2, with 7 bases matching TRBD1. The J segment lost 8 bases and the V segment lost 0 bases, leaving 6 bases of the junction unmatched. Germline V gene lookup returns CDR1 MNHEY and CDR2 SMNVEV (reference sequence). The CDR3 totals 14 residues. CDR3 DNA sequence: TGTGCCAGCAGTTTATCGGAGGGGGCTTGGGGCTACACCTTC. It specifies CASSLSEGAWGYTF.

V is TRBV19 and J is TRBJ2-5; 10 bases line up with TRBD1. In germline, CDR1 is LNHDA, CDR2 SQIVND (reference sequence). The CDR3 runs to 17 residues. Germline trimming cut 2 bases from V and 5 bases from J; bases unmatched to any gene: 11. CDR3 loop: CASSISRQGAPRETQYF. The CDR3, as DNA: TGTGCCAGTAGTATAAGCCGACAGGGGGCGCCCAGGGAGACCCAGTACTTC.

V usage is TRBV12-3 or TRBV12-4 and J usage is TRBJ1-3; no clear D gene. Trimming took off 10 bases at V and 8 bases at J, with 9 bases between the two ends. CDR3 length: 10 amino acids. CDR3 sequence (DNA): TGTGCCACCGTCGAGGACACCATATATTTT. This translates into CATVEDTIYF.

Here the CDR3 DNA reads TGTGCCAGCAGTTTGGGGCGAGGCACTGAAGCTTTCTTT. It yields the protein CASSLGRGTEAFF. The chain joins TRBV27 to TRBJ1-1; D may be TRBD1 (5 bases). V gave up 3 bases and J gave up 4 bases, with 9 bases separating them. The CDR3 spans 13 residues. Germline V CDR1 and CDR2: MNHEY, SMNVEV (reference sequence).

The CDR3 region is CATSRGQGKTYNEQFF. The CDR3 DNA sequence: TGTGCCACCAGCAGGGGTCAGGGGAAAACCTACAATGAGCAGTTCTTC. The chain links TRBV15 to TRBJ2-1; D possibly corresponds to TRBD1 (6 bases). The germline V and J ends were trimmed by 3 bases and 2 bases, with 14 bases remaining between them. This CDR3 contains 16 residues. Germline lookup yields CDR1 LNHNV and CDR2 YYDKDF (reference sequence).

This rearrangement joins TRBV19 to TRBJ1-3, with D perhaps TRBD1 (6 bases). CDR1 LNHDA and CDR2 SQIVND come from the germline V gene (reference sequence). V was cut by 3 bases and J by 5 bases, with 8 bases left in between. This CDR3 is 13 amino acids long. CDR3 nucleotide sequence: TGTGCCAGTAGTATCAGGGGTCGAAACACCATATATTTT. Translation gives CASSIRGRNTIYF.

This clone was seen once. The rearrangement uses TRBV6-6 and TRBJ2-4; D may be TRBD1 (6 bases). This CDR3 spans 14 amino acids. The germline gives CDR1 MNHNY, CDR2 SVGAGI (reference sequence). Between the trimmed V and J ends, which lost 3 bases and 5 bases, there was a span of 11 bases. The chain's CDR3 is CASSYFRTENIQYF. The CDR3 bases are TGTGCCAGCAGTTATTTTCGGACAGAAAACATTCAGTACTTC.

V gene TRBV13 combines with J gene TRBJ1-1, with 7 positions matching TRBD1. Germline assignment: CDR1 PRHDT and CDR2 FYEKMQ (reference sequence). This CDR3 is 12 amino acids long. The J segment lost 6 bases and the V segment lost 5 bases, leaving 3 bases of the junction unmatched. This chain's CDR3 is CASSTTGPEAFF. CDR3 coding DNA: TGTGCCAGCAGCACGACAGGGCCTGAAGCTTTCTTT.

The sample holds one count of this clone. V is TRBV30 and J is TRBJ2-5; no clear D. The germline V and J ends were trimmed by 8 bases and 5 bases, with 15 bases remaining between them. CDR3 size: 12 residues. Germline lookup yields CDR1 GTSNPN and CDR2 SVGIG (reference sequence). CDR3 sequence: CARSEVSETQYF. CDR3 coding DNA: TGTGCCCGTTCCGAGGTCTCGGAGACCCAGTACTTC.

In its sample, this clone was seen once. The J gene is TRBJ1-5, the V gene TRBV27; possibly TRBD1 for D (5 bases). Germline lookup yields CDR1 MNHEY and CDR2 SMNVEV (reference sequence). The CDR3 extends over 17 amino acids. V lost 5 bases and J 7 bases, leaving 24 bases between the germline ends. CDR3 DNA: TGTGCCAGCAGTACATTTCCCCCCGGGACTTTTTGGCAGCCCCAGCATTTT. This translates into CASSTFPPGTFWQPQHF.

In its sample, this clone was seen a few times. The rearrangement uses TRBV7-9 and TRBJ1-5; D ambiguous. Trimming took off 2 bases at V and 9 bases at J, with 5 bases between the two ends. Germline V gene sequence: CDR1 SEHNR, CDR2 FQNEAQ (reference sequence). The CDR3 has 11 residues. CDR3 amino acids: CASSLTGPQHF. The CDR3 region has the DNA TGTGCCAGCAGCTTAACCGGGCCCCAGCATTTT.